One and the same sample provided the 30 T cell receptor beta chains below, sequenced in a study of blood T cell repertoires in COVID-19. TCRdb's copy holds only in-frame clones and misses some; the assay was immunoSEQ multiplex PCR. The data show fewer than 250,000 clones, roughly nine tenths seen once. The sequenced material came from peripheral blood. The receptors were gathered from a woman aged 45-59 years with acute or convalescent COVID-19.

V gene TRBV6-5 combines with J gene TRBJ2-7, with 8 bases identical to TRBD1. V was clipped by 2 bases and J by 6 bases; unmatched bases: 3. The CDR3 spans 13 residues. The germline V gene has CDR1 MNHEY and CDR2 SVGAGI. The CDR3 spells CASSYGTGLEQYF. CDR3 nucleotides: TGTGCCAGCAGTTACGGGACAGGCCTCGAGCAGTACTTC.

The rearrangement uses TRBV7-9 and TRBJ2-2; D perhaps matches TRBD1 (6 bases). Germline CDR1 and CDR2: SEHNR and FQNEAQ (reference sequence). The CDR3 has 16 residues. The V and J ends lost 5 bases and 3 bases respectively, with 16 bases between them. In nucleotides, the CDR3 is TGTGCCAGCAGCCCAAACAGGGATTCGGACACCGGGGAGCTGTTTTTT. Protein sequence: CASSPNRDSDTGELFF.

The chain recombines TRBV19 with TRBJ1-5, with D possibly TRBD1 on 6 matching bases. The V end was cut by 6 bases, the J end by 11 bases, with 17 bases between. CDR3 length: 13 amino acids. Germline CDR1 reads LNHDA; CDR2 reads SQIVND (reference sequence). CDR3 sequence: CASSPRQDSAQHF. The CDR3, as DNA: TGTGCCAGTAGCCCCCGACAGGACTCGGCCCAGCATTTT.

V gene TRBV5-6 combines with J gene TRBJ1-1, with TRBD1 matching 7 bases. V dropped 4 bases and J dropped 1; count of bases not matched to a gene: 1. Germline lookup yields CDR1 SGHDT and CDR2 YYEEEE. CDR3 length equals 13 residues. CDR3 sequence (DNA): TGTGCCAGCAGCCGACAGGGGAACACTGAAGCTTTCTTT. Translated, it gives CASSRQGNTEAFF.

This clone was seen a single time. The CDR3 coding sequence is TGCGCCAGCAGCTTGGCCCCGGGAGGGCCAAACACCGGGGAGCTGTTTTTT. It is translated as CASSLAPGGPNTGELFF. J is TRBJ2-2 and V is TRBV5-1; 8 positions match TRBD2. The CDR3 has 17 amino acids. V was pared by 0 bases and J by 2 bases, with 6 bases of the junction left unmatched. Germline CDR1 SGHRS, CDR2 YFSETQ. Complete variable domain (other parts from reference TRBV5-1 and TRBJ2-2): KAGVTQTPRYLIKTRGQQVTLSCSPISGHRSVSWYQQTPGQGLQFLFEYFSETQRNKGNFPGRFSGRQFSNSRSEMNVSTLELGDSALYLCASSLAPGGPNTGELFFGEGSRLTVL.

The chain couples TRBV19 to TRBJ1-5; the D gene is possibly TRBD1 (6 bases). V shed 7 bases and J shed 7 bases, with 20 bases lying between them. The CDR3 has 15 amino acids. Germline V gives CDR1 LNHDA, CDR2 SQIVND (reference sequence). The chain's CDR3 is CASTYGGGGEQPQHF. CDR3 sequence (DNA): TGTGCCAGTACCTATGGGGGGGGCGGGGAGCAGCCCCAGCATTTT.

The chain carries TRBV9 and TRBJ2-7; 12 bases line up with TRBD2. V was clipped by 0 bases and J by 6 bases; unmatched bases: 4. The CDR3 loop spans 15 amino acids. Per germline, CDR1 SGDLS and CDR2 YYNGEE. Here the CDR3 reads CASSVGTSGTGEQYF. CDR3 nucleotide sequence: TGTGCCAGCAGCGTAGGGACTAGCGGGACGGGCGAGCAGTACTTC.

The chain employs TRBV28 and TRBJ2-5, with 8 nucleotides matching TRBD2. The germline gives CDR1 MDHEN, CDR2 SYDVKM. The CDR3 has 16 amino acids. The V gene end was trimmed by 6 bases and the J gene end by 4 bases; junction bases not matched to a gene: 13. The CDR3 nucleotides read TGTGCCAGCAGCGAACAGTTAGCGGGGTTGGGAGAGACCCAGTACTTC. This codes for CASSEQLAGLGETQYF. Full variable domain (remainder filled in from reference TRBV28 and TRBJ2-5): DVKVTQSSRYLVKRTGEKVFLECVQDMDHENMFWYRQDPGLGLRLIYFSYDVKMKEKGDIPEGYSVSREKKERFSLILESASTNQTSMYLCASSEQLAGLGETQYFGPGTRLLVL.

V usage is TRBV3-1 (or the pseudogene TRBV3-2) and J usage is TRBJ1-2, with D possibly being TRBD1 (6 bases). The CDR3 contains 17 residues. Trimming cost V 0 bases and J 1 base, with 15 bases left between them. Germline V lookup: CDR1 LGHDT, CDR2 YNNKEL (reference sequence). The CDR3, as DNA: TGTGCCAGCAGCCAAGAACAGGGAGAGAGGGGTAACTATGGCTACACCTTC. Translation: CASSQEQGERGNYGYTF.

In DNA form, the CDR3 reads TGTGCCTGGAGTAACCCGATCGTCCCTAATCGGCAGTACTTC. Protein: CAWSNPIVPNRQYF. The V call is TRBV30, the J call TRBJ2-7, with D unresolved. V was trimmed by 2 bases and J by 9 bases, leaving 20 bases between them. CDR1 and CDR2 (germline): GTSNPN, SVGIG (reference sequence). The CDR3 is 14 residues long.

The genes are TRBV29-1 and TRBJ1-2, with 7 bases lining up with TRBD1. The CDR3 loop spans 12 amino acids. V lost 8 bases and J lost 2; bases outside the gene matches: 5. Per germline, CDR1 SQVTM and CDR2 ANQGSEA. CDR3 nucleotide sequence: TGCAGCTCCGACAGGGCCAACTATGGCTACACCTTC. Translating gives CSSDRANYGYTF.

This clone occurred a few times. V and J are TRBV5-1 and TRBJ2-1; 9 nucleotides line up with TRBD2. Germline V CDR1 and CDR2: SGHRS, YFSETQ. This CDR3 is 14 amino acids long. The V segment lost 0 bases and the J segment 7 bases; nucleotides outside the gene matches: 2. The CDR3 nucleotides are TGCGCCAGCAGCTTGGTAGCGGGAGCGAATGAGCAGTTCTTC. Residues: CASSLVAGANEQFF.

The J gene is TRBJ1-2, the V gene TRBV3-1 (or the pseudogene TRBV3-2), with 9 nucleotides matching TRBD1. This CDR3 is 15 amino acids long. In germline, CDR1 is LGHDT, CDR2 YNNKEL (reference sequence). The V segment lost 2 bases and the J segment 7 bases; nucleotides outside the gene matches: 8. CDR3 sequence reads: CASSQKGQGSRGYTF. The CDR3 nucleotides are TGTGCCAGCAGCCAAAAGGGACAGGGAAGTCGTGGCTACACCTTC.

This chain joins TRBV23-1 and TRBJ1-4, with TRBD1 matching 7 bases. TRBV23-1 belongs to the ORF category, with a function that is uncertain. This CDR3 comprises 15 residues. J was trimmed by 6 bases and V by 6 bases; bases with no gene match: 10. In DNA, the CDR3 is TGCGCCAGCAGCCCCGGGCAGGGGGGCCATGAAAAACTGTTTTTT. Protein sequence: CASSPGQGGHEKLFF.

The rearrangement uses TRBV30 and TRBJ1-1; 10 bases fit TRBD1. Germline V gene sequence: CDR1 GTSNPN, CDR2 SVGIG (reference sequence). V gave up 4 bases and J gave up 5 bases; unmatched junction bases: 4. The CDR3 totals 13 residues. The CDR3 coding sequence is TGTGCCTGGATCTGGACAGGGGGAACTGAAGCTTTCTTT. The encoded protein is CAWIWTGGTEAFF. Filled out from reference TRBV30 and TRBJ1-1, the complete variable domain reads SQTIHQWPATLVQPVGSPLSLECTVEGTSNPNLYWYRQAAGRGLQLLFYSVGIGQISSEVPQNLSASRPQDRQFILSSKKLLLSDSGFYLCAWIWTGGTEAFFGQGTRLTVV.

V and J are TRBV3-1 (or the pseudogene TRBV3-2) and TRBJ1-6, with 7 bases identical to TRBD1. In germline, CDR1 is LGHDT, CDR2 YNNKEL (reference sequence). There are 15 residues in the CDR3. The V segment lost 2 bases and the J segment 8 bases; nucleotides outside the gene matches: 6. The CDR3 sequence is CASSQKGQFHSPLHF. The CDR3 DNA reads as TGTGCCAGCAGCCAAAAGGGACAGTTCCATTCACCCCTCCACTTT.

This CDR3 reads CASSLGGYLDTQYF. The CDR3 DNA reads as TGCGCCAGCTCTTTGGGGGGTTATTTGGATACGCAGTATTTT. The V call is TRBV5-1, the J call TRBJ2-3, with D possibly TRBD2 on 6 matching bases. V shed 7 bases and J shed 6 bases, with 18 bases lying between them. Per germline, CDR1 SGHRS and CDR2 YFSETQ. The CDR3 length is 14 residues.

The chain has TRBV30 and TRBJ1-1; 8 nucleotides align to TRBD1. Germline V gene sequence: CDR1 GTSNPN, CDR2 SVGIG (reference sequence). The CDR3 is made up of 15 amino acids. V dropped 5 bases and J dropped 1; count of bases not matched to a gene: 9. The CDR3 nucleotides are TGTGCCTGGGGGAACCTGGGACAGGCGAACACTGAAGCTTTCTTT. It translates to CAWGNLGQANTEAFF.

The chain combines TRBV5-1 with TRBJ2-3; 7 nucleotides align to TRBD1. Germline CDR1 reads SGHRS; CDR2 reads YFSETQ. V dropped 2 bases and J dropped 2; count of bases not matched to a gene: 8. The CDR3 spans 16 residues. The CDR3 region is CASSLARQGVTDTQYF. The CDR3 DNA is TGCGCCAGCAGCTTAGCGCGACAGGGTGTCACAGATACGCAGTATTTT.

The sample holds a few counts of this clone. The V gene is TRBV6-5, the J gene TRBJ1-6, with D perhaps TRBD1 (6 bases). Between the trimmed V and J ends, which lost 4 bases and 5 bases, there was a span of 15 bases. Per germline, CDR1 MNHEY and CDR2 SVGAGI. The CDR3 sequence is 16 residues long. The CDR3 region has the DNA TGTGCCAGCAGTTCGAGGGGGGGACTCAATAATTCACCCCTCCACTTT. Translation: CASSSRGGLNNSPLHF.

This clone was seen a few times. This chain joins TRBV18 and TRBJ2-3, with TRBD2 identical over 8 bases. There are 16 residues in the CDR3. Germline V gene sequence: CDR1 KGHSH, CDR2 LQKENI. Trimming at V came to 0 bases and at J to 5 bases, leaving 7 bases not matched to a gene. DNA for the CDR3: TGTGCCAGCTCACCACCTATAGCGGGAAGGGGAGATACGCAGTATTTT. This gives the protein CASSPPIAGRGDTQYF.

The chain couples TRBV11-3 to TRBJ2-1; TRBD2 agrees at 10 bases. CDR3 size: 14 residues. The germline V gene has CDR1 SGHNT and CDR2 YENEEA. Trimming removed 5 bases from V and 5 bases from J; junction bases left unmatched: 3. In DNA, the CDR3 is TGTGCCAGCAGCCGGCTAGCGGGAGACAATGAGCAGTTCTTC. Its translation: CASSRLAGDNEQFF.

The chain recombines TRBV28 with TRBJ1-1; tentative D call: TRBD1 (6 bases). The V end lost 8 bases, the J end lost 12 bases, and 19 bases lay between the germline ends. Germline V CDR1 and CDR2: MDHEN, SYDVKM. The CDR3 covers 12 residues. The CDR3 DNA sequence: TGTGCCAGCGGGAGCGGGACACAGGGATCTTTCTTT. Amino acids: CASGSGTQGSFF. The entire variable domain, with the rest obtained from reference TRBV28 and TRBJ1-1, is as follows: DVKVTQSSRYLVKRTGEKVFLECVQDMDHENMFWYRQDPGLGLRLIYFSYDVKMKEKGDIPEGYSVSREKKERFSLILESASTNQTSMYLCASGSGTQGSFFGQGTRLTVV.

The chain employs TRBV7-2 and TRBJ2-1, with 8 bases lining up with TRBD2. This CDR3 region has 16 residues. CDR1 SGHTA and CDR2 FQGNSA come from the germline V gene. V lost 5 bases and J lost 7; bases outside the gene matches: 13. This CDR3 is CASSLGTSPRGNEQFF. The CDR3 coding sequence is TGTGCCAGCAGCCTCGGGACTAGTCCGAGGGGGAATGAGCAGTTCTTC.

The chain links TRBV5-6 to TRBJ1-1; possible D gene TRBD1, 6 bases. Germline CDR1 reads SGHDT; CDR2 reads YYEEEE. Trimming took off 2 bases at V and 4 bases at J, with 9 bases between the two ends. The CDR3 loop spans 13 amino acids. Here the CDR3 reads CASSFNRVTEAFF. The CDR3 nucleotides read TGTGCCAGCAGCTTCAACAGGGTCACTGAAGCTTTCTTT.

As to this clone: An end of the junction does not agree with germline; a read error may underlie this. The chain recombines TRBV6-1 with TRBJ1-6, with D perhaps matching TRBD1 (6 bases). Germline values: CDR1 MNHNS, CDR2 SASEGT. The CDR3 loop spans 14 amino acids. In DNA, the CDR3 is TGTGCCAGCACTGAAGGGCCAGGGGAATCACCCCTCCACTTT. Translation gives CASTEGPGESPLHF.

The genes are TRBV3-1 (or the pseudogene TRBV3-2) and TRBJ1-1; D is perhaps TRBD1 (5 bases). CDR1 and CDR2 from the germline V gene are LGHDT and YNNKEL (reference sequence). The V end was cut by 2 bases, the J end by 1 base, with 11 bases between. The CDR3 contains 15 residues. As DNA, the CDR3 is TGTGCCAGCAGCCAACGGGGGGATCCGAACACTGAAGCTTTCTTT. It specifies CASSQRGDPNTEAFF.

The chain is built from TRBV3-1 (or the pseudogene TRBV3-2) and TRBJ2-7; possibly TRBD1 for D (5 bases). V was cut by 1 base and J by 3 bases, with 10 bases left in between. In germline, CDR1 is LGHDT, CDR2 YNNKEL (reference sequence). This CDR3 is built from 14 residues. The CDR3 nucleotides read TGTGCCAGCAGCCAAGCGAACGGACACTACGAGCAGTACTTC. Its translation: CASSQANGHYEQYF.

The J gene is TRBJ2-1, the V gene TRBV7-2, with a possible D match to TRBD2 (7 bases). This CDR3 spans 16 amino acids. CDR1 is SGHTA, CDR2 FQGNSA, per germline. The V gene lost 5 bases and the J gene lost 0 bases, with 14 bases spanning the gap. The CDR3 coding sequence is TGTGCCAGCAGCCCTCAGAGGGGGGGCTCCTACAATGAGCAGTTCTTC. Protein product: CASSPQRGGSYNEQFF. Full variable domain (remainder filled in from reference TRBV7-2 and TRBJ2-1): GAGVSQSPSNKVTEKGKDVELRCDPISGHTALYWYRQSLGQGLEFLIYFQGNSAPDKSGLPSDRFSAERTGGSVSTLTIQRTQQEDSAVYLCASSPQRGGSYNEQFFGPGTRLTVL.

This chain links TRBV6-5 with TRBJ1-5, with D possibly matching TRBD1 (6 bases). The germline gives CDR1 MNHEY, CDR2 SVGAGI. There are 13 residues in the CDR3. Trimming shortened V by 8 bases and J by 6 bases, and 14 bases separated the two germline ends. CDR3 DNA: TGTGCCAGCGATTGGGGGCGTAGTCAGCCCCAGCATTTT. Residues: CASDWGRSQPQHF.